The following is a T cell receptor (beta chain) sequence with its context. This specimen belongs to a study of blood T cell repertoires in COVID-19. Germline V CDR1 and CDR2: SGHTA, FQGNSA. The CDR3 length is 15 residues. V shed 4 bases, J shed 5 bases, and the junction held 8 bases outside the gene matches. Source study methods: Amplifying reference gene primers gave estimates of nucleated cell counts. Sequencing used immunoSEQ multiplex PCR; TCRdb keeps in-frame clones, though not all of them. V, J and clone size reflect that table, while D and trimming were determined from the DNA. The table has a few hundred thousand clones, over 80% seen once.

The chain couples TRBV7-2 to TRBJ2-5; 9 bases match TRBD1. This TCR was recovered from a woman aged 35 to 49 who had been exposed to COVID-19. Sample: PBMCs or T cells enriched from blood (not recorded which). CDR3 protein: CASSYTGGQGETQYF. The DNA of the CDR3 is TGTGCCAGCAGCTATACAGGGGGCCAGGGGGAGACCCAGTACTTC.